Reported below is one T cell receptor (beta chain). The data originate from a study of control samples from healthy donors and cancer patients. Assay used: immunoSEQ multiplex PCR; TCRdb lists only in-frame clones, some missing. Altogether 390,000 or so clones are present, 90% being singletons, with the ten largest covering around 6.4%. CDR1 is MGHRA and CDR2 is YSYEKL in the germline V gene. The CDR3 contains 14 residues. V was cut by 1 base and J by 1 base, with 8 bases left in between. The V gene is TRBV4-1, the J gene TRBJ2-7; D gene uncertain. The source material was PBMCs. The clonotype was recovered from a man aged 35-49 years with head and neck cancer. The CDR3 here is CASSQAIGSYEQYF. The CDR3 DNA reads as TGCGCCAGCAGCCAAGCGATAGGGTCCTACGAGCAGTACTTC.